This T cell receptor beta chain derives from a study of T cells in Graves' hyperthyroidism and ophthalmopathy. Trimming left V 7 bases short and J 0 bases short, with 6 bases between. The germline gives CDR1 KGHDR, CDR2 SFDVKD. The CDR3 consists of 14 residues. Regions amplified from RNA transcripts were the TCR beta CDR3 regions. An initial round of RT-PCR targeting the TCR CDR3 relied on the HTBI primer set. TCRdb reanalysed the multiplex PCR reads using MiXCR and keeps one entry per CDR3 protein. The profile shows some 500,000 distinct CDR3 sequences, approximately 15% of them singletons. The source of this sequence is a woman aged 18-29 years with Graves' hyperthyroidism. Sequenced sample: blood. The chain is built from TRBV24-1 and TRBJ2-6; D perhaps matches TRBD1 (5 bases). DNA of the CDR3: TGTGCCACCAGCGACAGCTCTGGGGCCAACGTCCTGACTTTC. It yields the protein CATSDSSGANVLTF.